The sequence of this TCR beta chain was determined in a study of T cell responses to AZD1222 COVID-19 vaccine. Data came from immunoSEQ multiplex PCR; TCRdb stores just in-frame clones and leaves some out. In the table there are around 8,000 clones, approximately 88% of which are singletons. The CDR3 has 13 residues. V dropped 3 bases and J dropped 0 bases, with 3 bases sitting between them. Germline CDR1 SGHTA, CDR2 FQGNSA. Overall study results and limits: Baseline seropositivity occurred in only a handful of AZD1222 recipients.

As for this clone: Its antigen remains unknown.

The sequences come from peripheral blood, collected 28 days after the second AZD1222 dose. The chain uses TRBV7-2 and TRBJ1-3; D call uncertain. The TCR was taken from an adult who received the AZD1222 COVID-19 vaccine. CDR3 sequence (DNA): TGTGCCAGCAGCTTCACCTCTGGAAACACCATATATTTT. Translation: CASSFTSGNTIYF.